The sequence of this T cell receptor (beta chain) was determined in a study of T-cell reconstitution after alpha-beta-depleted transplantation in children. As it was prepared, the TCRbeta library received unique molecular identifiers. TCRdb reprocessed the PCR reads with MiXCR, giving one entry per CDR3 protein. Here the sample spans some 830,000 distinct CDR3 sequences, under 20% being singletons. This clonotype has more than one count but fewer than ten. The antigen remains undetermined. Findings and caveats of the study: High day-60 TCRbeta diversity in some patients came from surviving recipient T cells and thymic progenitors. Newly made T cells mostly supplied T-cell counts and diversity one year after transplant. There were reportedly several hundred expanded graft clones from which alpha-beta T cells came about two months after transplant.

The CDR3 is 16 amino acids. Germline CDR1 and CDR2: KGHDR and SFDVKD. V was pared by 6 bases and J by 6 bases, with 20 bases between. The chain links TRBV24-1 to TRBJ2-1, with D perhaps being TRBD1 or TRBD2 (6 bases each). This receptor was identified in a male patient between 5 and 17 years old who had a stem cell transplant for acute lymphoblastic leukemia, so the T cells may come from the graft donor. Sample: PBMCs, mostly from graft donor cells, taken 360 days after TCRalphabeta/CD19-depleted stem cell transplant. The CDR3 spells CATSRRGHAPTNEQFF. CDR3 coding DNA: TGTGCCACCAGTCGGAGGGGACACGCTCCCACCAATGAGCAGTTCTTC.